The 24 T cell receptor beta chains given below trace back to one sample, sequenced in a study of Ad26.COV2.S vaccination and SARS-CoV-2 variants. Sequenced by immunoSEQ multiplex PCR; TCRdb stores in-frame clones only, minus some. The sample shows 300,000 to 400,000 clones, around 90% of them seen only once. Sample treatment: over 15 received Ad26.COV2.S at low or high dose, single or two shots; 5 received placebo; per-sample allocation not given. After the first vaccine or placebo injection, samples were drawn on day 63. The sample in question was peripheral blood, obtained in a trial of Ad26.COV2.S vaccine versus placebo. Source of these receptors: a person aged 18-60 years who received the Ad26.COV2.S COVID-19 vaccine or a placebo.

The V call is TRBV6-5, the J call TRBJ2-7; 7 bases match TRBD1. Germline-derived CDR1 and CDR2 are MNHEY and SVGAGI. V lost 6 bases, J lost 2 bases, and 7 bases stayed unmatched. The CDR3 is 14 amino acids. The CDR3 region has the DNA TGTGCCAGCAGCCGGACAGGACCGACCTACGAGCAGTACTTC. It translates to CASSRTGPTYEQYF.

This clone has just one count. This chain joins TRBV18 and TRBJ1-4, with 7 bases that match TRBD1. The CDR3 extends over 15 amino acids. Trimming at V came to 1 base and at J to 4 bases, leaving 3 bases not matched to a gene. Germline CDR1 KGHSH, CDR2 LQKENI. The chain's CDR3 is CASSPRQGNNEKLFF. The CDR3 nucleotides read TGTGCCAGCTCACCACGACAGGGCAATAATGAAAAACTGTTTTTT.

This clone was seen only once. The rearrangement joins TRBV12-3 or TRBV12-4 to TRBJ1-2; weak D call: TRBD1 (5 bases). The length of the CDR3 is 13 residues. V shed 7 bases and J shed 7 bases, with 16 bases lying between them. In DNA form, the CDR3 reads TGTGCCAGCACAGAGATACAGAGGGGTGGCTACACCTTC. Protein product: CASTEIQRGGYTF.

This rearrangement joins TRBV7-8 to TRBJ1-2; the D gene is possibly TRBD1 (5 bases). The germline V and J ends were trimmed by 5 bases and 3 bases, with 16 bases remaining between them. Looked up from germline, CDR1 is SGHVS and CDR2 is FQNEAQ. This CDR3 spans 15 amino acids. CDR3 nucleotides: TGTGCCAGCAGCCCAGAAGGCAGGGAAGACTATGGCTACACCTTC. It translates to CASSPEGREDYGYTF. Using reference TRBV7-8 and TRBJ1-2 for the parts outside the CDR3, the full variable domain is GAGVSQSPRYKVAKRGQDVALRCDPISGHVSLFWYQQALGQGPEFLTYFQNEAQLDKSGLPSDRFFAERPEGSVSTLKIQRTQQEDSAVYLCASSPEGREDYGYTFGSGTRLTVV.

This clone was counted a single time. This chain connects TRBV6-5 to TRBJ2-2; D ambiguous. Per the germline V gene, CDR1 is MNHEY and CDR2 is SVGAGI. The CDR3 spans 13 residues. V was cut by 1 base and J by 6 bases, with 6 bases left in between. Here the CDR3 DNA reads TGTGCCAGCAGTTACTTTTTCCCCGGGGAGCTGTTTTTT. Its protein is CASSYFFPGELFF.

V is TRBV4-1 and J is TRBJ2-1; 12 bases are shared with TRBD2. The CDR3 loop spans 15 amino acids. Looked up from germline, CDR1 is MGHRA and CDR2 is YSYEKL. The trim removed 4 bases at V and 8 bases at J, leaving 6 bases unmatched. CDR3: CASSRLAGARDEQFF. Here the CDR3 DNA reads TGCGCCAGCAGCCGACTAGCGGGGGCACGGGATGAGCAGTTCTTC.

V usage is TRBV15 and J usage is TRBJ1-1; the D is unclear. The CDR3 contains 11 residues. Trimming pared 8 bases from V and 1 base from J, leaving 5 bases between. From germline, CDR1 is LNHNV and CDR2 YYDKDF (reference sequence). The CDR3 coding sequence is TGTGCCACCTACAGGAACACTGAAGCTTTCTTT. It yields the protein CATYRNTEAFF.

This clone was detected only a few times. One junction end does not reproduce the germline sequence, and a read error may be involved. The chain recombines TRBV19 with TRBJ2-2; D call uncertain. In germline, CDR1 is LNHDA, CDR2 SQIVND (reference sequence). This CDR3 has 14 amino acids. The DNA of the CDR3 is TGTGCCAGTAGTATATTGGCGAACGCCGGGGAGCTGTTTTTT. As protein: CASSILANAGELFF.

This clone was observed a few times. The V and J genes are TRBV27 and TRBJ2-1; perhaps D is TRBD1 or TRBD2 (5 bases each). Per germline, CDR1 MNHEY and CDR2 SMNVEV (reference sequence). V was shortened by 0 bases and J by 5 bases, with 17 bases between the two germline ends. This CDR3 spans 17 amino acids. The CDR3 is CASSLSGDPTVDNEQFF. The CDR3 DNA is TGTGCCAGCAGTTTATCCGGGGACCCCACGGTTGACAATGAGCAGTTCTTC.

As regards this clone: At one of its ends the junction is not consistent with the germline gene, which may arise from a read error. The genes are TRBV27 and TRBJ2-7, with a tentative D call TRBD2 (6 bases). The germline V gene encodes CDR1 MNHEY and CDR2 SMNVEV (reference sequence). The CDR3 has 12 residues. For the CDR3, the DNA is TGCGCCACCAAAGGGGACTTTGACGAGCAGTACTTC. Amino acid sequence: CATKGDFDEQYF.

This chain links TRBV2 with TRBJ1-4, with TRBD1 as a possible D gene (5 bases). The CDR3 length is 14 residues. V lost 1 base to trimming and J lost 9 bases, with 12 bases between them. Germline assignment: CDR1 SNHLY and CDR2 FYNNEI. CDR3 in amino acids: CASSEGATGQKLFF. CDR3 DNA: TGTGCCAGCAGTGAAGGGGCCACGGGGCAAAAACTGTTTTTT.

As for this clone: Other nucleotide sequences in the sample specify the same CDR3. The V and J genes are TRBV7-2 and TRBJ2-1; D is possibly TRBD1 (6 bases). V lost 1 base and J 6 bases, leaving 7 bases between the germline ends. The CDR3 extends over 13 amino acids. Germline-derived CDR1 and CDR2 are SGHTA and FQGNSA. CDR3 coding DNA: TGTGCCAGCAGCTTAGTAGGGGGCAATGAGCAGTTCTTC. It encodes CASSLVGGNEQFF.

The rearrangement uses TRBV3-1 (or the pseudogene TRBV3-2) and TRBJ1-3; a possible D gene is TRBD1 (5 bases). V was clipped by 1 base and J by 1 base, with 8 bases between them. This CDR3 is 15 amino acids long. Per germline, CDR1 LGHDT and CDR2 YNNKEL (reference sequence). As DNA, the CDR3 is TGTGCCAGCAGCCAAGCGACAGAATCTGGAAACACCATATATTTT. Protein sequence: CASSQATESGNTIYF.

The CDR3 is CASSWGQGAEKLFF. The DNA for the CDR3 is TGTGCCAGCAGCTGGGGACAGGGCGCGGAAAAACTGTTTTTT. The chain links TRBV5-4 to TRBJ1-4, with TRBD1 matching 9 bases. Germline CDR1 SGHNT, CDR2 YYREEE (reference sequence). V was pared by 3 bases and J by 8 bases, with 5 bases of the junction left unmatched. There are 14 residues in the CDR3.

The count of this clone is one. The chain is built from TRBV29-1 and TRBJ2-7; D unclear. CDR1 SQVTM and CDR2 ANQGSEA come from the germline V gene. Trimming left V 3 bases short and J 1 base short, with 10 bases between. The CDR3 has 13 amino acids. CDR3 amino acids: CSVEIGGSYEQYF. CDR3 in DNA: TGCAGCGTTGAGATAGGTGGGTCCTACGAGCAGTACTTC.

The chain employs TRBV6-6 and TRBJ1-1; D gene ambiguous. CDR1 MNHNY and CDR2 SVGAGI come from the germline V gene (reference sequence). This CDR3 comprises 14 residues. V shed 5 bases and J shed 3 bases, with 13 bases lying between them. The CDR3 protein is CASSRLGGDTEAFF. The CDR3 nucleotides read TGTGCCAGCAGTCGTTTGGGCGGGGACACTGAAGCTTTCTTT.

The V and J genes are TRBV6-4 and TRBJ1-2; D uncertain. Per the germline V gene, CDR1 is MRHNA and CDR2 is SNTAGT. The CDR3 extends over 15 amino acids. V lost 3 bases, J lost 1 base, and 12 bases lay in between. CDR3 sequence: CASSELADSNYGYTF. The CDR3 nucleotides are TGTGCCAGCAGTGAGTTGGCGGATAGTAACTATGGCTACACCTTC.

The gene calls are TRBV9 and TRBJ2-3, with 7 bases aligning to TRBD1. V lost 3 bases to trimming and J lost 7 bases; unmatched junction nucleotides: 2. CDR3 length equals 12 residues. The germline gives CDR1 SGDLS, CDR2 YYNGEE. The CDR3 loop reads CASSGGGHTQYF. The CDR3 nucleotides are TGTGCCAGCAGCGGAGGGGGCCATACGCAGTATTTT.

The gene calls are TRBV6-5 and TRBJ2-5; tentatively, D is TRBD1 (5 bases). CDR3 length equals 13 residues. The germline V gene has CDR1 MNHEY and CDR2 SVGAGI. V was trimmed by 5 bases and J by 5 bases, leaving 12 bases between them. The CDR3 region has the DNA TGTGCCAGCAGTCCAGGGCCCGGGGAGACCCAGTACTTC. It yields the protein CASSPGPGETQYF.

The genes are TRBV30 and TRBJ1-2, with D uncertain. The V end was cut by 0 bases, the J end by 8 bases, with 13 bases between. Germline V gene data show CDR1 as GTSNPN and CDR2 as SVGIG (reference sequence). The CDR3 runs to 13 residues. The CDR3 coding sequence is TGTGCCTGGAGTGTACTTGGCCCTATAGGCTACACCTTC. Residues: CAWSVLGPIGYTF.

This chain joins TRBV27 and TRBJ2-1; D is ambiguous. This CDR3 is 12 amino acids long. Germline CDR1 MNHEY, CDR2 SMNVEV (reference sequence). Trimming shortened V by 7 bases and J by 3 bases, and 7 bases separated the two germline ends. The CDR3 here is CASTGDYNEQFF. The CDR3 DNA reads TGTGCCAGCACAGGCGACTACAATGAGCAGTTCTTC.

The chain uses TRBV12-5 and TRBJ2-7, with 8 bases fitting TRBD2. Trimming removed 3 bases from V and 4 bases from J; junction bases left unmatched: 20. The CDR3 is 19 residues long. The V gene's germline CDR1 is LGHNT and CDR2 FRNRAP. The CDR3 bases are TGTGCTAGTGGTTTCACGGGTAGCGGGGTTTCTTTGTTAAGATACGAGCAGTACTTC. Protein sequence: CASGFTGSGVSLLRYEQYF.

The chain is built from TRBV14 and TRBJ1-2, with unresolved D. V dropped 1 base and J dropped 3 bases, with 6 bases sitting between them. The CDR3 is made up of 13 amino acids. Looked up from germline, CDR1 is SGHDN and CDR2 is FVKESK. The CDR3: CASSQVPHYGYTF. CDR3 coding DNA: TGTGCCAGCAGCCAAGTACCCCACTATGGCTACACCTTC.

The V and J genes are TRBV6-6 and TRBJ2-1; D unclear. The V and J ends lost 5 bases and 4 bases respectively, with 9 bases between them. The germline V gene encodes CDR1 MNHNY and CDR2 SVGAGI (reference sequence). The CDR3 has 13 residues. The CDR3 DNA sequence: TGTGCCAGCAGTATCTCGTCTTACAATGAGCAGTTCTTC. Residues: CASSISSYNEQFF.